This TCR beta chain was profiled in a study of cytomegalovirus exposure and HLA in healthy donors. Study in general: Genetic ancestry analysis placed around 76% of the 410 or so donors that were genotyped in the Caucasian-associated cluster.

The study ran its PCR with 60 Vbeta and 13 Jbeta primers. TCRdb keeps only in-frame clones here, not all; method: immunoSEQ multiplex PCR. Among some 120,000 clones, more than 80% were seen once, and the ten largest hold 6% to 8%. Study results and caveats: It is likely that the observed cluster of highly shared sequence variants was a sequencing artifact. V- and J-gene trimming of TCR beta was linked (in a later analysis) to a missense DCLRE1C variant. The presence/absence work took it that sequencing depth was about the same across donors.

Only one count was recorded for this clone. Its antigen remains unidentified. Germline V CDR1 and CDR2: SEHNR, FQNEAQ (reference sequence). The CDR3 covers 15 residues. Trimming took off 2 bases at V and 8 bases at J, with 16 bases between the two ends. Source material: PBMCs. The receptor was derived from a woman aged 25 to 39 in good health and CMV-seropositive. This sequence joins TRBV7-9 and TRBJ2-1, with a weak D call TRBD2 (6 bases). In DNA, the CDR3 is TGTGCCAGCAGCTTAACGGGACTTCCATGGGATGAGCAGTTCTTC. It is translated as CASSLTGLPWDEQFF.